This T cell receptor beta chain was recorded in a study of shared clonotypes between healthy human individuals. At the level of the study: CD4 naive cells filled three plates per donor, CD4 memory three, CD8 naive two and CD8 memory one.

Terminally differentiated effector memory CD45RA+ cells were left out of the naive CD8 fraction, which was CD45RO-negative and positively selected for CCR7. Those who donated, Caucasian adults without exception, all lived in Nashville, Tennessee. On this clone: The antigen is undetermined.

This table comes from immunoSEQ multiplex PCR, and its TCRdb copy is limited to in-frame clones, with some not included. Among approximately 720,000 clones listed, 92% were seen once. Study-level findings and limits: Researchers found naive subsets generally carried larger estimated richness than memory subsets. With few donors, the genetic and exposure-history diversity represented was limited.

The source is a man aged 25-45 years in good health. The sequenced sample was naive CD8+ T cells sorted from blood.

As DNA, the CDR3 is TGTGCCACCAGCAGAGTACAGGGCCACGAGCAGTACTTC. Its protein is CATSRVQGHEQYF. The chain recombines TRBV15 with TRBJ2-7; the D gene is possibly TRBD1 (6 bases). The CDR3 has 13 residues. The V gene's germline CDR1 is LNHNV and CDR2 YYDKDF (reference sequence). V was cut by 1 base and J by 5 bases, with 9 bases left in between.